This TCR beta chain came from a study of T cell responses to AZD1222 COVID-19 vaccine. Study-wide results and caveats: Sampling captured repertoires only after the peak T cell response. The donors showed a predominance of white British ancestry and of females, with possible underestimation of clonal diversity. Once two AZD1222 doses were given, Spike-specific TCR breadth and depth went up.

The V gene's germline CDR1 is SGHRS and CDR2 YFSETQ. V dropped 1 base and J dropped 0; count of bases not matched to a gene: 6. The CDR3 totals 18 residues. Regarding this clone: No antigen is known for it.

The repertoire was sequenced with immunoSEQ multiplex PCR; TCRdb's copy has only in-frame clones and lacks some. The table includes 140,000 or so clones, 85% to 95% detected once. The sequencing here drew on peripheral blood, taken after recovery from COVID-19. This sequence joins TRBV5-1 and TRBJ2-1, with 11 nucleotides matching TRBD1. This clonotype was obtained from an adult who had recovered from COVID-19. CDR3 loop: CASSLPTGTGGSYNEQFF. The CDR3 region has the DNA TGCGCCAGCAGCTTGCCCACCGGGACAGGGGGCTCCTACAATGAGCAGTTCTTC. Variable domain in full (rest from reference TRBV5-1 and TRBJ2-1): KAGVTQTPRYLIKTRGQQVTLSCSPISGHRSVSWYQQTPGQGLQFLFEYFSETQRNKGNFPGRFSGRQFSNSRSEMNVSTLELGDSALYLCASSLPTGTGGSYNEQFFGPGTRLTVL.